This record covers a single TCR beta chain. Antigen unknown. Assay used: immunoSEQ multiplex PCR; TCRdb lists only in-frame clones, some missing. Of about 120,000 clones in the sample, under 90% are singletons; the top ten hold 2.1%. These data are taken from a study of cytomegalovirus exposure and HLA in healthy donors. General observations from the study: Using the classifier, cytomegalovirus status was reportedly diagnosed with high specificity and sensitivity. CMV antigen specificity was confirmed in vitro for three CMV-associated chains. In the 130 or so validation repertoires, a later analysis found that first-cohort TCR clusters tended to co-occur. The study flagged roughly 150 TCR beta chains as cytomegalovirus-associated.

V was trimmed by 5 bases and J by 0 bases, leaving 20 bases between them. The CDR3 runs 17 residues. Germline values: CDR1 SEHNR, CDR2 FQNEAQ (reference sequence). The chain couples TRBV7-9 to TRBJ2-7, with a weak D call TRBD1 (6 bases). The receptor comes from a woman in her 30s in good health and CMV-seronegative. Sequenced: PBMCs. The CDR3 DNA sequence: TGTGCCAGCAGCCTAGGGGTCCGGACAGCTGACTCCTACGAGCAGTACTTC. Amino acids: CASSLGVRTADSYEQYF. Full variable domain (outside the CDR3, taken from reference TRBV7-9 and TRBJ2-7): DTGVSQNPRHKITKRGQNVTFRCDPISEHNRLYWYRQTLGQGPEFLTYFQNEAQLEKSRLLSDRFSAERPKGSFSTLEIQRTEQGDSAMYLCASSLGVRTADSYEQYFGPGTRLTVT.